This is a list of T cell receptor beta chains from one sample in a study of T cell clonotyping in hematopoietic cell transplantation. Assay: immunoSEQ multiplex PCR; the TCRdb copy retains only in-frame clones and omits some. This sample has fewer than 30,000 clones, with 90% to 97% found just once. The sequencing input was peripheral blood mononuclear cells. Receptor source: a man aged 45-60 years in good health. Some clones in this sample may be carry-over from other donors' samples. CDR3s include the opening cysteine and the closing phenylalanine or tryptophan. D genes are given only for firm matches.

>.|TRBJ1-5|TRBV27
CASSLGLHQPQHF
TGTGCCAGCAGTTTAGGCCTACACCAGCCCCAGCATTTT
>.|TRBJ2-7|TRBV6-1
CASSEEQNSYEQYF
TGTGCCAGCAGTGAAGAACAGAACTCCTACGAGCAGTACTTC
>.|TRBJ1-1|TRBV19
CASSIAARSVEAFF
TGTGCCAGTAGTATAGCAGCGCGTTCGGTAGAAGCTTTCTTT
>.|TRBJ1-5|TRBV12-5
CASGLDLGQPQHF
TGTGCTAGTGGTTTGGACCTTGGACAGCCCCAGCATTTT
>.|TRBJ1-2|TRBV7-2
CASSLGTSYGYTF
TGTGCCAGCAGCCTAGGGACTTCCTATGGCTACACCTTC
>TRBD1|TRBJ1-5|TRBV4-2
CASSQGQGVSYQPQHF
TGTGCCAGCAGCCAAGGACAGGGGGTAAGCTATCAGCCCCAGCATTTT
>.|TRBJ2-7|TRBV7-2
CASSRTGSGYEQYF
TGTGCCAGCAGCCGGACGGGGAGCGGCTACGAGCAGTACTTC
>.|TRBJ1-5|TRBV30
CAWRKGSNQPQHF
TGTGCCTGGAGAAAAGGGAGCAATCAGCCCCAGCATTTT
>.|TRBJ1-5|TRBV7-8
CASSLGVNGQPQHF
TGTGCCAGCAGCTTAGGGGTCAACGGTCAGCCCCAGCATTTT
>.|TRBJ1-2|TRBV5-5
CASSVGASYTF
TGTGCCAGCAGCGTTGGCGCGAGCTACACCTTC
>TRBD2|TRBJ2-5|TRBV6-1
CASSATSGGPLGETQYF
TGTGCCAGCAGTGCTACTAGCGGGGGGCCCTTGGGGGAGACCCAGTACTTC